This T cell receptor beta chain comes out of a study of human T cells and chemical hapten exposure. Study background: Sensitization applied 2% DPC to roughly 2 cm by roughly 2 cm of upper inner arm skin. Diphenylcyclopropenone, dosed weekly to the scalp, was given to patients throughout the roughly 24-week study. General study results and limits: PT1 expanded TCR numbers rose with patch test score.

The time point: patch test 1, 2 weeks after DPC sensitization. Treatment reported: therapeutic diphenylcyclopropenone sensitization with weekly scalp DPC. Blood collection happened ahead of applying each patch test. The CDR3 sequence is 15 residues long. Between the trimmed V and J ends, which lost 3 bases and 2 bases, there was a span of 13 bases. As to this clonotype: Its antigen is undetermined.

TCRdb reprocessed the RACE reads with MiXCR, giving one entry per CDR3 protein. The sample includes about 120,000 distinct CDR3 sequences, about 12% of them seen just once. The specimen comprised whole blood, sampled in connection with sensitization to the hapten diphenylcyclopropenone (DPC). The chain employs TRBV12-3 or TRBV12-4 and TRBJ2-5; no firm D call. This receptor was taken from a woman in her fifties or sixties with alopecia areata. Some clones in this sample may be carry-over from other donors' samples. The CDR3, as DNA: TGTGCCAGCAGTTTCCAGGTAGAGTGGCAAGAGACCCAGTACTTC. It translates to CASSFQVEWQETQYF.